The 10 T cell receptor beta chains reported below all come from one sample, sequenced in a study of shared clonotypes between healthy human individuals. The repertoire was sequenced with immunoSEQ multiplex PCR; TCRdb's copy has only in-frame clones and lacks some. The sample lists roughly 300,000 clones, about nine tenths occurring once. Material: memory CD8+ T cells sorted from blood. Documented subset: CD45RO+ cells pooled with CCR7-negative TemRA cells. The source is a man aged 18 to 35 in good health.

The V gene is TRBV9, the J gene TRBJ1-3, with D perhaps matching TRBD1 (5 bases). Germline V gene data show CDR1 as SGDLS and CDR2 as YYNGEE. The ends were cut back, 9 bases at V and 2 bases at J, with 9 bases in the middle. The CDR3 runs to 12 residues. Here the CDR3 reads CATQGPGNTIYF. The CDR3 DNA reads TGTGCCACCCAGGGTCCTGGAAACACCATATATTTT.

The chain has TRBV30 and TRBJ2-2; 7 bases agree with TRBD1. The germline gives CDR1 GTSNPN, CDR2 SVGIG (reference sequence). The J segment lost 6 bases and the V segment lost 4 bases, leaving 5 bases of the junction unmatched. This CDR3 is built from 13 residues. In nucleotides, the CDR3 is TGTGCCTGGAACCGGGACAGTCCCGGGGAGCTGTTTTTT. Its protein is CAWNRDSPGELFF.

This clone was counted only a few times. V is TRBV6-5 and J is TRBJ1-2; maybe TRBD1 (5 bases). V was pared by 1 base and J by 5 bases, with 8 bases between. The V gene's germline CDR1 is MNHEY and CDR2 SVGAGI. This CDR3 is built from 13 residues. As DNA, the CDR3 is TGTGCCAGCAGTTACTACAGGACATATGGCTACACCTTC. It is translated as CASSYYRTYGYTF.

The CDR3 sequence: CASSWDGENTGELFF. The CDR3 bases are TGTGCCAGCAGTTGGGACGGGGAAAACACCGGGGAGCTGTTTTTT. The chain is built from TRBV28 and TRBJ2-2, with D perhaps being TRBD1 or TRBD2 (5 bases each). Between the trimmed V and J ends, which lost 4 bases and 2 bases, there was a span of 11 bases. This CDR3 spans 15 amino acids. Germline CDR1 reads MDHEN; CDR2 reads SYDVKM.

The chain has TRBV6-5 and TRBJ1-5; no clear D gene. Deletions cut 2 bases from V and 2 bases from J, with 7 bases between. The germline V gene encodes CDR1 MNHEY and CDR2 SVGAGI. There are 14 residues in the CDR3. In DNA form, the CDR3 reads TGTGCCAGCAGTTACCAGGCGGGCAATCAGCCCCAGCATTTT. It specifies CASSYQAGNQPQHF.

The V and J genes are TRBV28 and TRBJ2-2, with D uncertain. The CDR3 runs 17 residues. Per germline, CDR1 MDHEN and CDR2 SYDVKM. V lost 3 bases and J 5 bases, leaving 19 bases between the germline ends. The CDR3 loop reads CASSFSYRAIRTGELFF. CDR3 coding DNA: TGTGCCAGCAGTTTTAGTTACCGGGCTATTCGGACCGGGGAGCTGTTTTTT.

This rearrangement joins TRBV11-2 to TRBJ2-7; the D gene is possibly TRBD2 (7 bases). The length of the CDR3 is 14 residues. Trimming removed 7 bases at V and 3 bases at J, with 16 bases between. CDR1 is SGHAT, CDR2 FQNNGV, per germline. CDR3 region: CASTRGAGRYEQYF. The CDR3 bases are TGTGCCAGCACCCGGGGGGCAGGGCGCTACGAGCAGTACTTC. Looking up the rest from reference TRBV11-2 and TRBJ2-7 gives the full variable domain: EAGVAQSPRYKIIEKRQSVAFWCNPISGHATLYWYQQILGQGPKLLIQFQNNGVVDDSQLPKDRFSAERLKGVDSTLKIQPAKLEDSAVYLCASTRGAGRYEQYFGPGTRLTVT.

The chain has TRBV29-1 and TRBJ2-7; D unclear. This CDR3 contains 13 residues. The germline gives CDR1 SQVTM, CDR2 ANQGSEA. V gave up 5 bases and J gave up 0 bases, with 11 bases separating them. The CDR3 spells CSVMAGNSYEQYF. The CDR3 DNA is TGCAGCGTTATGGCAGGAAACTCCTACGAGCAGTACTTC.

The V and J genes are TRBV19 and TRBJ1-1; maybe TRBD1 (5 bases). Germline loops: CDR1 LNHDA, CDR2 SQIVND (reference sequence). The CDR3 sequence is 15 residues long. Trimming left V 7 bases short and J 3 bases short, with 18 bases between. This CDR3 is CASTPGPGGDTEAFF. The CDR3 nucleotides read TGTGCCAGTACCCCGGGACCTGGTGGCGACACTGAAGCTTTCTTT. Filled out from reference TRBV19 and TRBJ1-1, the complete variable domain reads DGGITQSPKYLFRKEGQNVTLSCEQNLNHDAMYWYRQDPGQGLRLIYYSQIVNDFQKGDIAEGYSVSREKKESFPLTVTSAQKNPTAFYLCASTPGPGGDTEAFFGQGTRLTVV.

CDR3 nucleotide sequence: TGTGCCAGCAGTTACTCAGAGGGAATGAACACTGAAGCTTTCTTT. Encoded protein: CASSYSEGMNTEAFF. The chain is built from TRBV6-5 and TRBJ1-1, with no clear D. The CDR3 consists of 15 residues. The V gene's germline CDR1 is MNHEY and CDR2 SVGAGI. V dropped 0 bases and J dropped 0 bases, with 8 bases sitting between them.